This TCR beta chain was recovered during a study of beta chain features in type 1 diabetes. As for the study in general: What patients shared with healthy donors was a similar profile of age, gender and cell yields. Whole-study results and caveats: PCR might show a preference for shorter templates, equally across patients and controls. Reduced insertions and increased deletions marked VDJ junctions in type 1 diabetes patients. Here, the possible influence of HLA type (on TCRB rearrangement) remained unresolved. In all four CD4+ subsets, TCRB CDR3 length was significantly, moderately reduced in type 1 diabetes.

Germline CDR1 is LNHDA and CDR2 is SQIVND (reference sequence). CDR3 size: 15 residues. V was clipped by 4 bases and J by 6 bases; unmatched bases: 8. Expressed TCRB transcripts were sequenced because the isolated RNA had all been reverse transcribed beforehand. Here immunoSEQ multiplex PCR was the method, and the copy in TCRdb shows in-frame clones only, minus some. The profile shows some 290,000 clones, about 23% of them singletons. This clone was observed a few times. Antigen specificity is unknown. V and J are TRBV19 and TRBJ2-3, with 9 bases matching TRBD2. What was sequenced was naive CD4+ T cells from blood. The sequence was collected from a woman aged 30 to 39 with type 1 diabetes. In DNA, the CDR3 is TGTGCCAGTAGTAGTGGCGGGAGGGCCAGGGATACGCAGTATTTT. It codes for CASSSGGRARDTQYF.